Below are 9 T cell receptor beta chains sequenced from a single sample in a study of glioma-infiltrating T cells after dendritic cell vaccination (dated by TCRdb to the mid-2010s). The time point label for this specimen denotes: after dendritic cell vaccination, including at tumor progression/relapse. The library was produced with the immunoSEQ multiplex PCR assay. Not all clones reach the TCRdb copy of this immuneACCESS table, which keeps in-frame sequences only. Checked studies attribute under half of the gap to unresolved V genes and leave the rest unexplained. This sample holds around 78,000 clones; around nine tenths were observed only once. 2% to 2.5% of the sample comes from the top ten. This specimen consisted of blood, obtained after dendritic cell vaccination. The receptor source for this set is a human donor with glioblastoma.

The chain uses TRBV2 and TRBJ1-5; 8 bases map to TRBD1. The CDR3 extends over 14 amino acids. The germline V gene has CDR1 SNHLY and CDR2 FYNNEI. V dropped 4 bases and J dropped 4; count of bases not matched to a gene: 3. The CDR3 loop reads CASSGTGKNQPQHF. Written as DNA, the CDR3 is TGTGCCAGCAGTGGGACAGGGAAGAATCAGCCCCAGCATTTT.

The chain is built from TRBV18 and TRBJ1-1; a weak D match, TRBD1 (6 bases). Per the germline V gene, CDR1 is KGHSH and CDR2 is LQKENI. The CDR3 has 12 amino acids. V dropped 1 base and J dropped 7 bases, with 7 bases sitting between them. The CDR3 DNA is TGTGCCAGCTCACCACGGACAGATGAAGCTTTCTTT. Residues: CASSPRTDEAFF.

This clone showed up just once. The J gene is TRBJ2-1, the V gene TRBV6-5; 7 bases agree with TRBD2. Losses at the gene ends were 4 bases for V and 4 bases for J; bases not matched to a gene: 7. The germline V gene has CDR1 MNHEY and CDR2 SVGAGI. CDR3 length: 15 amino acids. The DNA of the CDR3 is TGTGCCAGCAGTTTTGGGCTAGCGGAGTACAATGAGCAGTTCTTC. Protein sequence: CASSFGLAEYNEQFF.

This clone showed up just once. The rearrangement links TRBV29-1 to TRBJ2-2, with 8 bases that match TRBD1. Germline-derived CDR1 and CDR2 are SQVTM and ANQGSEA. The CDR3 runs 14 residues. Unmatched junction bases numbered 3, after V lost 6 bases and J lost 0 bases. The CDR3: CSVAGQANTGELFF. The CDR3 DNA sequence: TGCAGCGTCGCGGGACAGGCGAACACCGGGGAGCTGTTTTTT.

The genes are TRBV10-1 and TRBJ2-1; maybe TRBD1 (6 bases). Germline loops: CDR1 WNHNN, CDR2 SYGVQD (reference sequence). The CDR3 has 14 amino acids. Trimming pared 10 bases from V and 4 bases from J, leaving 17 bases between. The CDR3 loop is CATMDSLTYNEQFF. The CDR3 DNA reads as TGCGCCACTATGGACAGCCTAACGTACAATGAGCAGTTCTTC.

The chain's CDR3 is CAISELAGTDTQYF. The DNA of the CDR3 is TGTGCCATCAGTGAGTTGGCGGGCACAGATACGCAGTATTTT. This rearrangement joins TRBV10-3 to TRBJ2-3; D unclear. Germline V CDR1 and CDR2: ENHRY, SYGVKD. Trimming removed 1 base at V and 1 base at J, with 6 bases between. The CDR3 totals 14 residues.

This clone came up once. The CDR3 DNA is TGTGCCAGCTCACGACAGGGCTACGAGCAGTACTTC. Translated: CASSRQGYEQYF. The V and J genes are TRBV18 and TRBJ2-7; TRBD1 agrees at 7 bases. V lost 4 bases, J lost 3 bases, and 0 bases stayed unmatched. The CDR3 runs 12 residues. Germline CDR1 KGHSH, CDR2 LQKENI. The full variable domain, in which reference TRBV18 and TRBJ2-7 provide the parts outside the CDR3, is NAGVMQNPRHLVRRRGQEARLRCSPMKGHSHVYWYRQLPEEGLKFMVYLQKENIIDESGMPKERFSAEFPKEGPSILRIQQVVRGDSAAYFCASSRQGYEQYFGPGTRLTVT.

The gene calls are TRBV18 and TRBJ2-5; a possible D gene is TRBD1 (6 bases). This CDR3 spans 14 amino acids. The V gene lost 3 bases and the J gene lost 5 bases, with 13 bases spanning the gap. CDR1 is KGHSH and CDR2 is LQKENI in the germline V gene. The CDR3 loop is CASSPISGAETQYF. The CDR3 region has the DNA TGTGCCAGCTCACCCATCTCAGGGGCCGAGACCCAGTACTTC.

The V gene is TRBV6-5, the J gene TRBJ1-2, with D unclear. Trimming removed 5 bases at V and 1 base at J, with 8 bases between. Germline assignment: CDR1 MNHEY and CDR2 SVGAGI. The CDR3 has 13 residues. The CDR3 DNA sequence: TGTGCCAGCAGTGCCACAGTTAACTATGGCTACACCTTC. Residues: CASSATVNYGYTF.